This entry lists 23 T cell receptor beta chains sequenced from one sample in a study of shared clonotypes between healthy human individuals. Repertoires were generated with immunoSEQ multiplex PCR, while TCRdb's copy carries only in-frame clones and drops some. The sample has roughly 2.4 million clones, 90% to 96% seen once. The specimen sequenced was naive CD4+ T cells sorted from blood. Subset reported: CD45RA+ positively selected. These receptors were taken from a man aged 18 to 29 in good health.

This chain connects TRBV10-3 to TRBJ2-1, with D possibly TRBD2 on 6 matching bases. V was pared by 6 bases and J by 2 bases, with 14 bases between. This CDR3 is 15 amino acids long. Germline assignment: CDR1 ENHRY and CDR2 SYGVKD. The DNA for the CDR3 is TGTGCCATCAGGTTGGCGGGATCCGCCTACAATGAGCAGTTCTTC. It translates to CAIRLAGSAYNEQFF.

The chain links TRBV28 to TRBJ1-2, with TRBD1 matching over 12 bases. V dropped 2 bases and J dropped 8; count of bases not matched to a gene: 6. The CDR3 spans 15 residues. CDR1 MDHEN and CDR2 SYDVKM come from the germline V gene. The CDR3 sequence is CASSLRDRGRRGYTF. CDR3 coding DNA: TGTGCCAGCAGTTTAAGGGACAGGGGGCGCAGGGGCTACACCTTC.

This sequence joins TRBV5-5 and TRBJ2-5, with 7 bases lining up with TRBD1. Unmatched junction bases numbered 6, after V lost 4 bases and J lost 3 bases. Per the germline V gene, CDR1 is SGHKS and CDR2 is YYEKEE (reference sequence). The CDR3 length is 14 residues. As DNA, the CDR3 is TGTGCCAGCAGCAGAAGGACAGGTGAAGAGACCCAGTACTTC. This gives the protein CASSRRTGEETQYF.

V and J are TRBV5-1 and TRBJ2-3; unclear D gene. V lost 4 bases, J lost 6 bases, and 9 bases lay in between. This CDR3 region has 12 residues. Germline V lookup: CDR1 SGHRS, CDR2 YFSETQ. CDR3 sequence reads: CASSNDLDTQYF. The CDR3 DNA reads as TGCGCCAGCAGCAACGACTTGGATACGCAGTATTTT. The whole variable domain, remainder taken from reference TRBV5-1 and TRBJ2-3, is KAGVTQTPRYLIKTRGQQVTLSCSPISGHRSVSWYQQTPGQGLQFLFEYFSETQRNKGNFPGRFSGRQFSNSRSEMNVSTLELGDSALYLCASSNDLDTQYFGPGTRLTVL.

The count of this clone is one. Other DNA sequences within the sample encode an identical CDR3. The chain is built from TRBV7-9 and TRBJ1-1; D ambiguous. The CDR3 is 13 amino acids. V lost 5 bases and J lost 3, with 10 bases in between. Germline V gene sequence: CDR1 SEHNR, CDR2 FQNEAQ (reference sequence). The CDR3 loop reads CASSLTADTEAFF. The CDR3 DNA reads as TGTGCCAGCAGCCTTACTGCCGACACTGAAGCTTTCTTT.

J is TRBJ1-1 and V is TRBV6-6, with a tentative D call TRBD1 (5 bases). This CDR3 comprises 14 residues. CDR1 is MNHNY, CDR2 SVGAGI, per germline (reference sequence). The V gene lost 7 bases and the J gene lost 4 bases, with 16 bases spanning the gap. The CDR3: CASTSERGSTEAFF. CDR3 bases: TGTGCCAGCACCTCCGAGAGGGGCAGCACTGAAGCTTTCTTT.

This rearrangement joins TRBV10-3 to TRBJ2-3, with TRBD1 as a possible D gene (6 bases). V was clipped by 10 bases and J by 0 bases, with 14 bases between them. Looked up from germline, CDR1 is ENHRY and CDR2 is SYGVKD. The CDR3 consists of 14 residues. The CDR3 sequence is CATGQTSSTDTQYF. The CDR3 DNA is TGTGCCACCGGACAGACTTCTAGCACAGATACGCAGTATTTT.

This chain connects TRBV5-4 to TRBJ2-7; 10 positions match TRBD1. The CDR3 is 15 residues long. The germline V gene encodes CDR1 SGHNT and CDR2 YYREEE (reference sequence). V was pared by 4 bases and J by 1 base, with 5 bases of the junction left unmatched. CDR3 sequence: CASSPAGQGSYEQYF. CDR3 sequence (DNA): TGTGCCAGCAGCCCTGCGGGACAGGGGTCCTACGAGCAGTACTTC.

The CDR3 here is CASRALGGKGDIQYF. The CDR3 region has the DNA TGTGCCAGCAGGGCCCTCGGGGGGAAAGGGGACATTCAGTACTTC. The chain employs TRBV6-6 and TRBJ2-4, with 7 bases lining up with TRBD2. The germline V gene encodes CDR1 MNHNY and CDR2 SVGAGI (reference sequence). Unmatched junction bases numbered 13, after V lost 6 bases and J lost 8 bases. The CDR3 contains 15 residues.

J is TRBJ1-4 and V is TRBV5-1, with D maybe TRBD1 (6 bases). The CDR3 contains 15 residues. The V and J ends lost 7 bases and 5 bases respectively, with 18 bases between them. In germline, CDR1 is SGHRS, CDR2 YFSETQ. CDR3: CASADSARPNEKLFF. DNA for the CDR3: TGCGCCAGCGCGGACAGCGCGAGACCCAATGAAAAACTGTTTTTT.

The chain is built from TRBV6-1 and TRBJ1-2, with D possibly matching TRBD1 (5 bases). This CDR3 is built from 14 residues. Germline-derived CDR1 and CDR2 are MNHNS and SASEGT. The V and J ends lost 7 bases and 2 bases respectively, with 14 bases between them. The chain's CDR3 is CASKIGQANYGYTF. CDR3 in DNA: TGTGCCAGCAAGATCGGACAAGCAAACTATGGCTACACCTTC.

Turning to this clone: An end of the junction does not agree with germline; a read error may underlie this. The rearrangement links TRBV28 to TRBJ2-2, with 9 bases that match TRBD1. The CDR3 covers 15 residues. The germline V gene has CDR1 MDHEN and CDR2 SYDVKM. In nucleotides, the CDR3 is TGTGCCAGCAGTCTCCGAACAGGGGGCACCGAGGAGCTGTTTTTT. Translation: CASSLRTGGTEELFF.

The chain combines TRBV10-3 with TRBJ2-1; D possibly corresponds to TRBD2 (5 bases). Deletions cut 10 bases from V and 0 bases from J, with 13 bases between. Germline values: CDR1 ENHRY, CDR2 SYGVKD. The CDR3 spans 14 residues. CDR3 DNA sequence: TGTGCCACCTCAAAGCGGAGCTCCTACAATGAGCAGTTCTTC. Protein: CATSKRSSYNEQFF.

The chain couples TRBV6-1 to TRBJ2-5, with no clear D. The CDR3 is 15 amino acids. Trimming left V 7 bases short and J 2 bases short, with 17 bases between. CDR1 is MNHNS, CDR2 SASEGT, per germline. The CDR3 nucleotides read TGTGCCAGCATCCCCCGACAAATTCTTCAAGAGACCCAGTACTTC. Its protein product is CASIPRQILQETQYF.

The genes are TRBV2 and TRBJ1-2; possible D gene TRBD1, 5 bases. Germline-derived CDR1 and CDR2 are SNHLY and FYNNEI. The CDR3 runs to 15 residues. V was trimmed by 5 bases and J by 2 bases, leaving 15 bases between them. The CDR3 sequence is CASSSSGTINYGYTF. CDR3 DNA sequence: TGTGCCAGCAGTAGCAGCGGGACGATAAACTATGGCTACACCTTC.

This rearrangement joins TRBV9 to TRBJ2-5; 8 bases are shared with TRBD2. The CDR3 spans 15 residues. J lost 0 bases, V lost 3 bases, and 4 bases had no gene match. Germline CDR1 is SGDLS and CDR2 is YYNGEE. The CDR3: CASSALAGYQETQYF. CDR3 in DNA: TGTGCCAGCAGCGCGTTAGCGGGGTACCAAGAGACCCAGTACTTC.

With regard to this clone: The sample carries other DNA sequences with the same CDR3. The chain combines TRBV18 with TRBJ2-3; the D is unclear. The CDR3 sequence is 16 residues long. V was clipped by 0 bases and J by 0 bases, with 10 bases between them. CDR1 is KGHSH, CDR2 LQKENI, per germline. The CDR3 DNA reads as TGTGCCAGCTCACCACCGGCAGCCTCTAGCACAGATACGCAGTATTTT. As protein: CASSPPAASSTDTQYF.

This chain joins TRBV6-6 and TRBJ1-5; a possible D gene is TRBD1 (5 bases). This CDR3 comprises 14 residues. V lost 6 bases and J 0 bases, leaving 9 bases between the germline ends. The V gene's germline CDR1 is MNHNY and CDR2 SVGAGI (reference sequence). CDR3 region: CASRTTGSNQPQHF. CDR3 nucleotide sequence: TGTGCCAGCAGAACCACAGGTAGCAATCAGCCCCAGCATTTT.

This rearrangement joins TRBV6-1 to TRBJ2-5; unclear D gene. CDR3 size: 12 residues. CDR1 MNHNS and CDR2 SASEGT come from the germline V gene. V was trimmed by 2 bases and J by 4 bases, leaving 5 bases between them. CDR3 residues: CASSEQLETQYF. The CDR3 region has the DNA TGTGCCAGCAGTGAACAGTTAGAGACCCAGTACTTC.

The chain recombines TRBV27 with TRBJ2-7; 11 nucleotides agree with TRBD1. This CDR3 is 16 amino acids long. With V trimmed by 8 bases and J by 1 base, 10 bases remained unmatched. The V gene's germline CDR1 is MNHEY and CDR2 SMNVEV (reference sequence). CDR3 protein: CASHLRGTGGSYEQYF. The CDR3 DNA sequence: TGTGCCAGCCACCTGAGGGGGACAGGGGGGTCCTACGAGCAGTACTTC.

J is TRBJ2-4 and V is TRBV14, with D tentatively TRBD1 (6 bases). In germline, CDR1 is SGHDN, CDR2 FVKESK. The CDR3 is 12 residues long. V shed 1 base and J shed 10 bases, with 8 bases lying between them. As DNA, the CDR3 is TGTGCCAGCAGCCAAGGGGGGCGGATTCAGTACTTC. Amino acids: CASSQGGRIQYF.

About this clone itself: The same CDR3 arises from other DNA sequences in this sample as well. Written as DNA, the CDR3 is TGTGCCAGCTCACCACAGGGGAGGAATGAGCAGTTCTTC. Translation: CASSPQGRNEQFF. This chain uses TRBV18 with TRBJ2-1; weak D call: TRBD2 (6 bases). Germline lookup yields CDR1 KGHSH and CDR2 LQKENI. CDR3 length: 13 residues. V shed 1 base and J shed 7 bases, with 8 bases lying between them.

The count of this clone is one. V is TRBV21-1 and J is TRBJ2-2; the D call of TRBD2 is as the table states it, not checked on the DNA. TRBV21-1 is described as a pseudogene. The length of the CDR3 is 17 residues. DNA for the CDR3: TGTGCCAGCAGCAAAGCGCTAGTAATAAGGCGCGCCGGGGAGCTGTTTTTT. Translated, it gives CASSKALVIRRAGELFF.